The 20 T cell receptor beta chains reported below all come from one sample, sequenced in a study of T cells in Graves' hyperthyroidism and ophthalmopathy. The source material, RNA transcripts, was used to amplify TCR beta CDR3 regions. Initially, a first-round RT-PCR of the TCR CDR3 employed the HTBI primer set. TCRdb ran MiXCR on the multiplex PCR reads and lists one entry per CDR3 protein. The sample lists about half a million distinct CDR3 sequences, just under 20% occurring once. Specimen: blood. The receptor source for this set is a man aged 35 to 55 with Graves' ophthalmopathy.

Concerning this clonotype itself: It may be a read error: a sequence one base away is much more abundant. The V and J genes are TRBV7-8 and TRBJ2-1; 12 bases agree with TRBD2. Germline V gene data show CDR1 as SGHVS and CDR2 as FQNEAQ. The V segment lost 5 bases and the J segment 2 bases; nucleotides outside the gene matches: 13. The CDR3 spans 19 residues. DNA for the CDR3: TGTGCCAGCAGCGCCCCAAGGACTAGCGGGGCCTTCCCCTACAATGAGCAGTTCTTC. It translates to CASSAPRTSGAFPYNEQFF.

This clonotype was counted only a few times. The chain combines TRBV6-1 with TRBJ1-2, with 7 bases that match TRBD1. Germline assignment: CDR1 MNHNS and CDR2 SASEGT. CDR3 length equals 15 residues. The J segment lost 4 bases and the V segment lost 5 bases, leaving 10 bases of the junction unmatched. This CDR3 reads CASSSTGEQSYGYTF. The DNA of the CDR3 is TGTGCCAGCAGTTCCACAGGGGAACAGTCCTATGGCTACACCTTC.

This clonotype came up many times. The chain has TRBV11-2 and TRBJ2-1; D might be TRBD2 (6 bases). The CDR3 has 17 residues. V lost 3 bases to trimming and J lost 9 bases, with 24 bases between them. Germline V CDR1 and CDR2: SGHAT, FQNNGV. CDR3 region: CASSFRSLAPARSEQFF. The CDR3 DNA reads as TGTGCCAGCAGCTTTAGATCACTAGCCCCAGCTCGGAGTGAGCAGTTCTTC.

This chain connects TRBV12-3 or TRBV12-4 to TRBJ1-2; 8 bases align to TRBD1. V lost 7 bases, J lost 1 base, and 5 bases stayed unmatched. This CDR3 contains 14 residues. CDR3 protein: CASIFTGGNYGYTF. DNA for the CDR3: TGTGCCAGCATTTTCACAGGGGGTAACTATGGCTACACCTTC.

This clonotype was counted many times. The chain combines TRBV7-3 with TRBJ2-2, with TRBD1 matching 11 bases. The V segment lost 5 bases and the J segment 6 bases; nucleotides outside the gene matches: 5. The CDR3 spans 15 residues. Germline loops: CDR1 SGHTA, CDR2 FQGTGA. CDR3 DNA sequence: TGTGCCAGCAGCCAGGACAGGGGGCCCGCCGGGGAGCTGTTTTTT. It codes for CASSQDRGPAGELFF.

The sample holds many counts of this clonotype. The genes are TRBV3-1 and TRBJ1-1; 7 bases fit TRBD1. CDR1 and CDR2 (germline): LGHDT, YNNKEL (reference sequence). V gave up 2 bases and J gave up 5 bases; unmatched junction bases: 2. This CDR3 contains 13 residues. CDR3 nucleotide sequence: TGTGCCAGCAGCCAAACCAGGGGGACTGAAGCTTTCTTT. Translated, it gives CASSQTRGTEAFF.

In its sample, this clonotype was seen many times. The chain combines TRBV11-2 with TRBJ2-4; D call uncertain. This CDR3 region has 15 residues. In germline, CDR1 is SGHAT, CDR2 FQNNGV. Trimming stripped 0 bases from V and 0 bases from J, with 6 bases between. CDR3 loop: CASSLDVLAKNIQYF. CDR3 in DNA: TGTGCCAGCAGCTTAGATGTTCTAGCCAAAAACATTCAGTACTTC.

This clonotype was seen ten or more times. This chain connects TRBV29-1 to TRBJ1-1, with D unresolved. The V gene lost 0 bases and the J gene lost 5 bases, with 10 bases spanning the gap. Per the germline V gene, CDR1 is SQVTM and CDR2 is ANQGSEA. The CDR3 sequence is 13 residues long. CDR3: CSVEEGSRTEAFF. The CDR3 nucleotides are TGCAGCGTTGAAGAAGGATCAAGGACTGAAGCTTTCTTT.

The sample holds a few counts of this clonotype. The rearrangement links TRBV10-3 to TRBJ1-4, with D possibly being TRBD1 (5 bases). Germline V gene lookup returns CDR1 ENHRY and CDR2 SYGVKD. The CDR3 is 15 amino acids. The germline V and J ends were trimmed by 0 bases and 8 bases, with 13 bases remaining between them. The CDR3: CAISESGREEEKLFF. The CDR3 DNA is TGTGCCATCAGTGAGTCTGGCAGGGAGGAGGAAAAACTGTTTTTT.

V is TRBV12-3 or TRBV12-4 and J is TRBJ1-2; D gene ambiguous. The CDR3 sequence is 14 residues long. Trimming removed 0 bases from V and 9 bases from J, with 14 bases in between. CDR3 DNA: TGTGCCAGCAGTTTAGCGCAGAAATCCTCCCGCTACACCTTC. It codes for CASSLAQKSSRYTF.

The chain couples TRBV7-9 to TRBJ2-7; 10 nucleotides align to TRBD1. Germline CDR1 is SEHNR and CDR2 is FQNEAQ (reference sequence). Trimming took 5 bases from V and 4 from J; bases not matched to a gene: 5. The CDR3 length is 14 residues. The CDR3 bases are TGTGCCAGCAGCGGGACAGGGGTTTCGTACGAGCAGTACTTC. Amino acids: CASSGTGVSYEQYF.

The CDR3 sequence is CASSLDEGANGELFF. The CDR3 bases are TGCGCCAGCAGCTTGGATGAGGGGGCCAACGGGGAGCTGTTTTTT. This sequence joins TRBV5-1 and TRBJ2-2; the match to TRBD1 covers 7 bases. Trimming cost V 0 bases and J 7 bases; bases outside gene matches: 6. Germline CDR1 reads SGHRS; CDR2 reads YFSETQ. The CDR3 extends over 15 amino acids.

The chain is built from TRBV20-1 and TRBJ1-6, with D possibly TRBD1 on 5 matching bases. The germline CDR1 and CDR2 sequences are DFQATT and SNEGSKA (reference sequence). The CDR3 extends over 15 amino acids. V shed 3 bases and J shed 9 bases, with 18 bases lying between them. CDR3 in amino acids: CSASRGRVVGSPLHF. CDR3 nucleotides: TGCAGTGCTAGCCGGGGGAGGGTTGTCGGTTCACCCCTCCACTTT.

V and J are TRBV11-2 and TRBJ2-1; 14 positions agree with TRBD2. With 8 bases clipped from V and 5 bases from J, the junction kept 17 bases outside the gene matches. Germline V gene data show CDR1 as SGHAT and CDR2 as FQNNGV. This CDR3 region has 19 residues. Here the CDR3 reads CASGYPPTGTSGSHNEQFF. In nucleotides, the CDR3 is TGTGCCAGCGGATACCCCCCTACCGGGACTAGCGGGAGTCACAATGAGCAGTTCTTC.

The chain couples TRBV5-1 to TRBJ2-1, with 7 bases identical to TRBD1. Trimming took 7 bases from V and 2 from J; bases not matched to a gene: 3. The CDR3 is made up of 13 amino acids. Germline V CDR1 and CDR2: SGHRS, YFSETQ. The CDR3 region has the DNA TGCGCCAGCGGGGACAGAACCTACAATGAGCAGTTCTTC. It yields the protein CASGDRTYNEQFF.

A note on this clonotype: An end of the junction differs from the germline gene, which may be a read error. The chain uses TRBV5-6 and TRBJ2-2; 13 nucleotides line up with TRBD2. This CDR3 contains 15 residues. The germline gives CDR1 SGHDT, CDR2 YYEEEE. The CDR3 DNA sequence: TGTGCCAGCAGGTCACTAGCGGGAGGGCCAGGGGAGCTGTCTTTT. Its protein product is CASRSLAGGPGELSF.

In its sample, this clonotype was seen many times. The V and J genes are TRBV3-1 and TRBJ2-1, with D maybe TRBD2 (5 bases). The CDR3 length is 16 residues. Trimming stripped 1 base from V and 3 bases from J, with 13 bases between. Germline values: CDR1 LGHDT, CDR2 YNNKEL (reference sequence). In nucleotides, the CDR3 is TGTGCCAGCAGCCAAGGAGGGAGTTGGCACTACAATGAGCAGTTCTTC. Its protein product is CASSQGGSWHYNEQFF.

As for this clonotype: The junction does not match germline at one end; this may be a read error. The CDR3: CASSLPALYQGTQYF. The CDR3 DNA is TGTGCCAGCAGCCTCCCTGCATTGTACCAAGGGACCCAGTACTTC. This sequence joins TRBV7-3 and TRBJ2-5; D is unclear. CDR1 is SGHTA and CDR2 is FQGTGA in the germline V gene. The CDR3 contains 15 residues. Using reference TRBV7-3 and TRBJ2-5 for the parts outside the CDR3, the full variable domain is GAGVSQTPSNKVTEKGKYVELRCDPISGHTALYWYRQSLGQGPEFLIYFQGTGAADDSGLPNDRFFAVRPEGSVSTLKIQRTERGDSAVYLCASSLPALYQGTQYFGPGTRLLVL.

This clonotype was counted ten times or more. The chain links TRBV14 to TRBJ2-1; 7 bases are a match to TRBD2. Germline V gene data show CDR1 as SGHDN and CDR2 as FVKESK. J lost 9 bases, V lost 1 base, and 6 bases had no gene match. This CDR3 is 14 amino acids long. CDR3 sequence reads: CASSQGWREGEQFF. The CDR3 DNA follows: TGTGCCAGCAGCCAAGGGTGGAGGGAGGGTGAGCAGTTCTTC.

This clonotype was seen many times. The chain has TRBV7-2 and TRBJ1-6; TRBD1 agrees at 9 bases. The CDR3 consists of 15 residues. Losses at the gene ends were 5 bases for V and 8 bases for J; bases not matched to a gene: 7. The germline gives CDR1 SGHTA, CDR2 FQGNSA. The CDR3 protein is CASSPGTGMYSPLHF. DNA for the CDR3: TGTGCCAGCAGCCCCGGGACAGGGATGTATTCACCCCTCCACTTT.